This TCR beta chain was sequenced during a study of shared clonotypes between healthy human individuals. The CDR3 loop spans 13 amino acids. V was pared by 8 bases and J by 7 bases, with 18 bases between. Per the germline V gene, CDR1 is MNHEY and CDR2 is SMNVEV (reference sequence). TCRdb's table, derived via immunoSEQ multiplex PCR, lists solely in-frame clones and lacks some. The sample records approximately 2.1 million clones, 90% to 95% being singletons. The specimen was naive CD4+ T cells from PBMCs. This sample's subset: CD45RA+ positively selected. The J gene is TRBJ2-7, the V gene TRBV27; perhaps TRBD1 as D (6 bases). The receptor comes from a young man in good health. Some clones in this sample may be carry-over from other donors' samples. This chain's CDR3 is CASGYRTEQEQYF. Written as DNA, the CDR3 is TGTGCCAGCGGATACCGGACAGAACAGGAGCAGTACTTC.